This TCR beta chain was obtained from a study of T cells in Graves' hyperthyroidism and ophthalmopathy. RNA transcripts gave rise to amplified TCR beta CDR3 regions. The study used the HTBI primer set for a first-round RT-PCR of the TCR CDR3. TCRdb passed the multiplex PCR reads through MiXCR, listing each CDR3 protein once. The sample has a few hundred thousand distinct CDR3 sequences, roughly 50% seen once. Per the germline V gene, CDR1 is SNHLY and CDR2 is FYNNEI. Trimming took 8 bases from V and 8 from J; bases not matched to a gene: 7. The CDR3 extends over 13 amino acids. The V and J genes are TRBV2 and TRBJ1-4, with 8 nucleotides matching TRBD1. The material sequenced was peripheral blood or thyroid tissue (not recorded which). This sequence originates from a young woman with Graves' hyperthyroidism. The CDR3 coding sequence is TGTGCCAGCCAGGGGGCAGGGAACGAAAAACTGTTTTTT. This sequence encodes CASQGAGNEKLFF. Full variable domain (missing parts from reference TRBV2 and TRBJ1-4): EPEVTQTPSHQVTQMGQEVILRCVPISNHLYFYWYRQILGQKVEFLVSFYNNEISEKSEIFDDQFSVERPDGSNFTLKIRSTKLEDSAMYFCASQGAGNEKLFFGSGTQLSVL.